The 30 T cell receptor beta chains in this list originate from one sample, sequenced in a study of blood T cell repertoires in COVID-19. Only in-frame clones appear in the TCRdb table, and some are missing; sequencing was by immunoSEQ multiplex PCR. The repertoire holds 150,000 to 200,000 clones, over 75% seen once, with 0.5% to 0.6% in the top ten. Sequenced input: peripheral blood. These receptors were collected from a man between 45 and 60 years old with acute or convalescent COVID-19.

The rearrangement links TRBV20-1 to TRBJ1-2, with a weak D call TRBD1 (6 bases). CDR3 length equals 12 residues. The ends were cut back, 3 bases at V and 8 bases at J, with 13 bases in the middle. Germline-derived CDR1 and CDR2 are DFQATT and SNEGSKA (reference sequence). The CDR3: CSASGGAGGYTF. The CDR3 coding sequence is TGCAGTGCTAGTGGGGGCGCGGGGGGCTACACCTTC.

The CDR3 region is CASSLAPTGADTQYF. CDR3 coding DNA: TGTGCCAGCAGCTTAGCCCCGACAGGGGCTGATACGCAGTATTTT. The rearrangement joins TRBV7-9 to TRBJ2-3, with 8 bases fitting TRBD1. V lost 0 bases to trimming and J lost 6 bases; unmatched junction nucleotides: 5. The CDR3 contains 15 residues. The germline V gene encodes CDR1 SEHNR and CDR2 FQNEAQ (reference sequence).

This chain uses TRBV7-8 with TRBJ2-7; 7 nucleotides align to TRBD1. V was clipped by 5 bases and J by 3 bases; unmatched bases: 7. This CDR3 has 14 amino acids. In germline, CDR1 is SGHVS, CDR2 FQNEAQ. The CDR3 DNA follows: TGTGCCAGCAGCAAGGGACAGAGAATCTACGAGCAGTACTTC. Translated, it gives CASSKGQRIYEQYF.

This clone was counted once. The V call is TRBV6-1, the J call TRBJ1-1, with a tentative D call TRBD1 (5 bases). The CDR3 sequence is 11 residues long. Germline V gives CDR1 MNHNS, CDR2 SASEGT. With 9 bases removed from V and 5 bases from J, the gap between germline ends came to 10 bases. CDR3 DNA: TGTGCCAGTTCTCAGGGAACTGAAGCTTTCTTT. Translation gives CASSQGTEAFF.

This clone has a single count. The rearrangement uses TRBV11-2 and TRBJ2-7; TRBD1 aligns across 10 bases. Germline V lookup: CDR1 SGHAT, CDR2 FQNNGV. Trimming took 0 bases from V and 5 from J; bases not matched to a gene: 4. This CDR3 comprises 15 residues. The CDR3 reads CASSLDAGQGNEQYV. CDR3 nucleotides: TGTGCCAGCAGCTTAGATGCGGGACAGGGGAACGAGCAGTACGTC.

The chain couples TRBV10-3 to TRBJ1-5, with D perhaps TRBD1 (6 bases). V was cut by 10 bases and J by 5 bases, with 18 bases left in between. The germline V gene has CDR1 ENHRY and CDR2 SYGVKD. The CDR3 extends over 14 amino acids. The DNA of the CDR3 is TGTGCCACCGGACAAGGCAGGGGCGATCAGCCCCAGCATTTT. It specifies CATGQGRGDQPQHF.

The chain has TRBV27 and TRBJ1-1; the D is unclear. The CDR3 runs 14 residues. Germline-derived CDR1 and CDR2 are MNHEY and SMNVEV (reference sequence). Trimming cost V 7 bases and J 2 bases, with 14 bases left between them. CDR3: CASTRTGGNTEAFF. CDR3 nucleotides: TGTGCCAGCACCCGCACGGGAGGTAACACTGAAGCTTTCTTT.

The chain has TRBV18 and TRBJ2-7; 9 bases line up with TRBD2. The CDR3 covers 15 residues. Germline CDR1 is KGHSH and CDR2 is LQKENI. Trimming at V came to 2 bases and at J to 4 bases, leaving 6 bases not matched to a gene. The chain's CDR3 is CASSPSLAGLYEQYF. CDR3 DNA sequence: TGTGCCAGCTCACCATCCCTAGCGGGATTGTACGAGCAGTACTTC.

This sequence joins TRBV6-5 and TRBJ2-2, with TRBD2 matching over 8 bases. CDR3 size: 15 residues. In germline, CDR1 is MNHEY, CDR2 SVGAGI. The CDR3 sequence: CASPGLAGGTGELFF. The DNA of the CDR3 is TGTGCTTCCCCAGGGCTAGCGGGCGGGACCGGGGAGCTGTTTTTT.

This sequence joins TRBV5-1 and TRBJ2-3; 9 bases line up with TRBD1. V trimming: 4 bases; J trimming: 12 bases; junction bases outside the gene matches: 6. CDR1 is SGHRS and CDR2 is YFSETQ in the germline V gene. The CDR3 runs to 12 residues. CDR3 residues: CASSQPGQGQYF. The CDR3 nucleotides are TGCGCCAGCAGCCAGCCGGGACAGGGTCAGTATTTT.

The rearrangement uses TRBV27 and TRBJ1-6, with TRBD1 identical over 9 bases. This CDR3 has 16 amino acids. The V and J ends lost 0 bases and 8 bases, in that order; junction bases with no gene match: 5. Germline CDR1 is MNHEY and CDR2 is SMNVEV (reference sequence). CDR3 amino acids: CASSLSGTGRHSPLHF. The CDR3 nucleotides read TGTGCCAGCAGTTTATCGGGGACAGGGAGGCATTCACCCCTCCACTTT.

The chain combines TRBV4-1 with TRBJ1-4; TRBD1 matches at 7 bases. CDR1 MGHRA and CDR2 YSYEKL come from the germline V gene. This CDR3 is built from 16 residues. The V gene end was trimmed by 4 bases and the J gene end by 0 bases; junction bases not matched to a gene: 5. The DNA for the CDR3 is TGCGCCAGCAGCCCCAGGGGGTGGGCAACTAATGAAAAACTGTTTTTT. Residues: CASSPRGWATNEKLFF.

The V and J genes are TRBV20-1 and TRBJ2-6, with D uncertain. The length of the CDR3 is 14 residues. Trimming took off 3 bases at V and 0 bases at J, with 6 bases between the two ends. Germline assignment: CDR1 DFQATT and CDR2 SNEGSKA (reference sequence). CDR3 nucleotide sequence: TGCAGTGCTAGTCCTCTCTCTGGGGCCAACGTCCTGACTTTC. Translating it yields CSASPLSGANVLTF.

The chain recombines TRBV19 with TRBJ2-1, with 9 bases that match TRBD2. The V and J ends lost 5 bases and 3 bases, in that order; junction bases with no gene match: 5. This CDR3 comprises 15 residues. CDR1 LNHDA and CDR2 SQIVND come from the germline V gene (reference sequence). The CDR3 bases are TGTGCCAGTAGTTTGACTAGCGGATTCTACAATGAGCAGTTCTTC. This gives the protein CASSLTSGFYNEQFF.

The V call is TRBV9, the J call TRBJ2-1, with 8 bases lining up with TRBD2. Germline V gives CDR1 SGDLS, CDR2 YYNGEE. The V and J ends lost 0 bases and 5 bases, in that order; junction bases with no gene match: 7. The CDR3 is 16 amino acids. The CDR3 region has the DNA TGTGCCAGCAGCGTAGCTGAACGGGAGGGGGACAATGAGCAGTTCTTC. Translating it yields CASSVAEREGDNEQFF.

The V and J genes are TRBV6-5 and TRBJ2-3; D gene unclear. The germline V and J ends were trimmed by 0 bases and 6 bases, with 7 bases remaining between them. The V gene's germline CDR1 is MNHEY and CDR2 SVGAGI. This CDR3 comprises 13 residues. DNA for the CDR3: TGTGCCAGCAGTTACTCCCCGAGGGATACGCAGTATTTT. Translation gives CASSYSPRDTQYF.

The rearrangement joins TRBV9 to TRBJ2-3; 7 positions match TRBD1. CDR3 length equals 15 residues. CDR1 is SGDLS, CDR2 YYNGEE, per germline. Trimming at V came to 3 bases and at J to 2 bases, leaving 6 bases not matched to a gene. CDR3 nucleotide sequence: TGTGCCAGCAGCGCCGGGACAGAACACACAGATACGCAGTATTTT. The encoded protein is CASSAGTEHTDTQYF.

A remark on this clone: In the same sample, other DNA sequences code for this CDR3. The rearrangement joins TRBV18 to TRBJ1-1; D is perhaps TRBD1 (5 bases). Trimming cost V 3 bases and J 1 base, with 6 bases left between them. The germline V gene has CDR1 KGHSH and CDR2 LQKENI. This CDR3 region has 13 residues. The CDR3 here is CASSPGGNTEAFF. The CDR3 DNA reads TGTGCCAGCTCACCGGGGGGGAACACTGAAGCTTTCTTT.

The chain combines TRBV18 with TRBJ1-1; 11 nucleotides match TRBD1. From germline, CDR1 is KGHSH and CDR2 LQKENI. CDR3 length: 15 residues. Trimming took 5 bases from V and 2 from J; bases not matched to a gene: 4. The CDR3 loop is CASSSGTGGNTEAFF. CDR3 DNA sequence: TGTGCCAGCTCATCGGGGACAGGGGGAAACACTGAAGCTTTCTTT.

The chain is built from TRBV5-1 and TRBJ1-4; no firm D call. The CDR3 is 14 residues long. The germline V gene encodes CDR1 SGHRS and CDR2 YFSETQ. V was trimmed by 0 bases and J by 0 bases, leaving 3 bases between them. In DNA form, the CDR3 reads TGCGCCAGCAGCTTGGTAGCAACTAATGAAAAACTGTTTTTT. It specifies CASSLVATNEKLFF.

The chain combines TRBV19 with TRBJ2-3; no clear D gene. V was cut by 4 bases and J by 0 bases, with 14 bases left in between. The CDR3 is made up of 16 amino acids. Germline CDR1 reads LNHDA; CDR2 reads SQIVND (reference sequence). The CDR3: CASSTQMWYSTDTQYF. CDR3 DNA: TGTGCCAGTAGTACCCAGATGTGGTACAGCACAGATACGCAGTATTTT.

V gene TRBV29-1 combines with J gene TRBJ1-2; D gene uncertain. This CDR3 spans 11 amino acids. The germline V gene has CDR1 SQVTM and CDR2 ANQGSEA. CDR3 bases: TGCATCGCGTGGGAGGCTGATGGCTACACCTTC. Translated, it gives CIAWEADGYTF.

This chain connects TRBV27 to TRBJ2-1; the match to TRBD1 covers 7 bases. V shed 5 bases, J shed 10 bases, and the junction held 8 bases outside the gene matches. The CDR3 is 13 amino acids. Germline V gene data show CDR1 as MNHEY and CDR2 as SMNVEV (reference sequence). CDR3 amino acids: CASSATGVVEQFF. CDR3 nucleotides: TGTGCCAGCAGTGCTACAGGGGTGGTAGAGCAGTTCTTC.

CDR3 sequence: CASKRLAGITDTQYF. The CDR3 DNA is TGTGCCAGCAAACGACTAGCGGGAATCACAGATACGCAGTATTTT. The chain combines TRBV21-1 with TRBJ2-3; whether TRBD2, the table's D call, matches the DNA was not checked. TRBV21-1 counts as a pseudogene. The CDR3 is 15 residues long.

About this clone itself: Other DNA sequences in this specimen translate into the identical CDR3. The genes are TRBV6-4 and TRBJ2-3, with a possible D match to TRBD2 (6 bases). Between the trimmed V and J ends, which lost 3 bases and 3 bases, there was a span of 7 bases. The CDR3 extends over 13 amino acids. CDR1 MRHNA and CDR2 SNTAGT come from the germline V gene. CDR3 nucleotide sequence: TGTGCCAGCAGTGAAGGAGGGACAGATACGCAGTATTTT. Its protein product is CASSEGGTDTQYF.

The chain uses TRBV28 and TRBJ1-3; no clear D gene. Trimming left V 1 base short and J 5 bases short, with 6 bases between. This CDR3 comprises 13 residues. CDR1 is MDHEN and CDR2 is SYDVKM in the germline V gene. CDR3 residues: CASSLYSRNTIYF. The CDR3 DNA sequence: TGTGCCAGCAGTTTATACAGCCGAAACACCATATATTTT.

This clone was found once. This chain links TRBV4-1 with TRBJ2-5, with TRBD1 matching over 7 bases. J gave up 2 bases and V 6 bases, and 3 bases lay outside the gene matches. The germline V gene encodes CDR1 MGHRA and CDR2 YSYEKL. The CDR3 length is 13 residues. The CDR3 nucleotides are TGCGCCAGCAGAAGGACAGGACAAGAGACCCAGTACTTC. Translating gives CASRRTGQETQYF.

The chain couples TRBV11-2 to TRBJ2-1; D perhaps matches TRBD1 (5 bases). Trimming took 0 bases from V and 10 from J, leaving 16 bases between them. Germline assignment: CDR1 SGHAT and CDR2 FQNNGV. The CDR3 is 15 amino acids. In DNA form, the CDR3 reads TGTGCCAGCAGCTTAGACAGGACCAATCAGGGCGAGCAGTTCTTC. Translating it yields CASSLDRTNQGEQFF.

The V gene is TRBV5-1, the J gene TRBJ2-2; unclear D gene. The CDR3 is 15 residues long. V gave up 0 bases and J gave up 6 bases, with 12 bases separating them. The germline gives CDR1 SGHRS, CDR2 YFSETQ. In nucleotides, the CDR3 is TGCGCCAGCAGCTTGGATCGTCCCTCCGCCGGGGAGCTGTTTTTT. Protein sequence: CASSLDRPSAGELFF.

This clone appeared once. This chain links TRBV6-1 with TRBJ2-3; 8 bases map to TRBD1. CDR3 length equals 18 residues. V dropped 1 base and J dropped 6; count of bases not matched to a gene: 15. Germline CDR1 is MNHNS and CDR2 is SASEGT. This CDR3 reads CASSEGVSGTGLADTQYF. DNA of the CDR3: TGTGCCAGCAGTGAAGGGGTCTCCGGGACAGGCCTCGCGGATACGCAGTATTTT.